This T cell receptor beta chain was obtained from a study of neurological immune-mediated disorders. Turning to the study itself: In a group of around 35 multiple sclerosis patients, approximately 30 had the relapsing-remitting type and 3 had the secondary progressive type.

At least ten counts were recorded for this clonotype. Its antigen is still unknown. A 10-nucleotide random UMI tagged transcripts in template-switch 5'RACE cDNA synthesis. Sequencing runs each generated in excess of 170 million TCR-beta sequences derived from 15-18 subjects. TCRdb re-called the 5' RACE reads with MiXCR, one entry per CDR3 protein. The table lists some 83,000 distinct CDR3 sequences, approximately 2.4% of them singletons. General study points: Association of the multiple sclerosis repertoire cluster with clinical or MRI features was not observed for any feature.

CDR1 ENHRY and CDR2 SYGVKD come from the germline V gene. The J segment lost 7 bases and the V segment lost 4 bases, leaving 4 bases of the junction unmatched. The CDR3 extends over 14 amino acids. V gene TRBV10-3 combines with J gene TRBJ1-5; TRBD1 matches 10 bases. The TCR comes from a woman between 25 and 40 years old with multiple sclerosis. The sequencing input was PBMCs. The CDR3 region is CAISAGTGDQPQHF. As DNA, the CDR3 is TGTGCCATCAGTGCCGGGACAGGGGACCAGCCCCAGCATTTT.